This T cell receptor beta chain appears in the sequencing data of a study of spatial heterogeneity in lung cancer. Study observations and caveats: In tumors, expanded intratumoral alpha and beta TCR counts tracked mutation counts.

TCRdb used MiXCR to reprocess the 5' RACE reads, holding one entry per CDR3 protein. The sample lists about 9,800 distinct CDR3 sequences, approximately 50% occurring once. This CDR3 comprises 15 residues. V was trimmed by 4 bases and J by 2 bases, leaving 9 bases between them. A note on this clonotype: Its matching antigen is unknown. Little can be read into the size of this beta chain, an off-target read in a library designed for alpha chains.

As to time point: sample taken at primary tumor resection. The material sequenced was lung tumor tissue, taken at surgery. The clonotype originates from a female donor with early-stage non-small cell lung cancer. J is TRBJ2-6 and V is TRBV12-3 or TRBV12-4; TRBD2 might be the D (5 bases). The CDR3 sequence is CASSWRIAGANVLTF. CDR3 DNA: TGTGCCAGCAGTTGGAGGATAGCTGGGGCCAACGTCCTGACTTTC.